The present T cell receptor beta chain was sequenced within a study of blood T cells in healthy people across ages. Study-level points and caveats: Naive CD4+ cells and diversity were both higher in long-lived donors than in aged donors. Age brought a roughly linear fall in TCR beta diversity measured per million T cells.

This clonotype turned up a few times. The antigen is not known. Healthy Caucasians from Russia aged roughly 6 to 95 served as donors. A second PCR, run for roughly 7 to 12 cycles, used a sample-barcoded 5' primer plus a J-beta primer mix. TCRdb reprocessed the 5' RACE reads via MiXCR and lists one record per CDR3 protein. This table holds over 950,000 distinct CDR3 sequences, roughly half found once. Germline assignment: CDR1 KGHSH and CDR2 LQKENI. CDR3 length equals 16 residues. Trimming at V came to 1 base and at J to 0 bases, leaving 6 bases not matched to a gene. This chain joins TRBV18 and TRBJ2-7; 7 nucleotides match TRBD2. The TCR originated in an older woman in good health. Input material: blood. CDR3 nucleotide sequence: TGTGCCAGCTCACCACTGGGGGGGATAGGCTCCTACGAGCAGTACTTC. It specifies CASSPLGGIGSYEQYF.